This is a list of T cell receptor beta chains from one sample in a study of Tregs in tolerant kidney transplant recipients. Produced via immunoSEQ multiplex PCR; TCRdb's table is partial and in-frame only. The sample lists about 18,000 clones, about four fifths occurring once. Sequencing was carried out using Tregs from blood. Receptors originate from a human donor in good health. Each CDR3 is given with its conserved first and last residue. D genes are given only for firm matches. Clone size is stated in some rows and not others, as once, few, many or a class when expanded.

>TRBV10-1|.|15|TRBJ1-3|.
CASSEYWGSGNTIYF
TGCGCCAGCAGTGAGTATTGGGGTTCTGGAAACACCATATATTTT
>TRBV10-3|once|14|TRBJ2-1|TRBD2
CAISGTSGGNEQFF
TGTGCCATCAGTGGGACTAGCGGTGGCAATGAGCAGTTCTTC
>TRBV2|.|12|TRBJ2-7|.
CASSPKSYEQYF
TGTGCCAGCAGTCCCAAGTCCTACGAGCAGTACTTC
>TRBV6-6|.|13|TRBJ2-7|.
CASSVGLTTPQYF
TGTGCCAGCAGCGTGGGCTTAACGACCCCGCAGTACTTC
>TRBV7-6|.|14|TRBJ2-7|.
CASSANSFGNEQYF
TGTGCCAGCAGCGCGAACTCCTTTGGGAACGAGCAGTACTTC
>TRBV7-2|.|15|TRBJ2-3|TRBD1
CASSFGDRTTDTQYF
TGTGCCAGCAGCTTTGGGGACAGGACCACAGATACGCAGTATTTT
>TRBV7-2|.|15|TRBJ1-2|TRBD1
CASSLYGRDSGGYTF
TGTGCCAGCAGCTTATATGGCCGGGACAGCGGTGGCTACACCTTC
>TRBV6-5|once|13|TRBJ2-3|.
CASSPAARETQYF
TGTGCCAGCAGCCCCGCCGCGCGGGAAACGCAGTATTTT
>TRBV6-5|few|14|TRBJ1-3|.
CASSQGGSGNTIYF
TGTGCCAGCAGCCAAGGGGGATCTGGAAACACCATATATTTT
>TRBV4-2|.|20|TRBJ2-2|.
CASSPTTRRLRRTNTGELFF
TGTGCCAGCAGCCCAACGACCCGACGTCTCCGCAGAACTAACACCGGGGAGCTGTTTTTT
>TRBV21-1|.|15|TRBJ2-7|.
CASSPQGTRGAEQYF
TGTGCCAGCAGCCCCCAGGGAACCCGGGGGGCCGAGCAGTACTTC
>TRBV6-4|.|13|TRBJ2-2|.
CASSVSRGGELFF
TGTGCCAGCAGTGTGTCGAGGGGCGGGGAGCTGTTTTTT
>TRBV6-5|once|11|TRBJ1-1|.
CASWGNTEAFF
TGTGCCTCCTGGGGGAACACTGAAGCTTTCTTT
>TRBV29-1|few|12|TRBJ2-7|.
CSVRVRVGEQYF
TGCAGCGTTCGGGTCAGGGTAGGCGAGCAGTACTTC
>TRBV7-2|.|12|TRBJ1-5|.
CASSLENQPQHF
TGTGCCAGCAGCTTAGAGAATCAGCCCCAGCATTTT
>TRBV9|.|13|TRBJ2-7|.
CASSVDQNYEQYF
TGTGCCAGCAGCGTAGACCAGAACTACGAGCAGTACTTC